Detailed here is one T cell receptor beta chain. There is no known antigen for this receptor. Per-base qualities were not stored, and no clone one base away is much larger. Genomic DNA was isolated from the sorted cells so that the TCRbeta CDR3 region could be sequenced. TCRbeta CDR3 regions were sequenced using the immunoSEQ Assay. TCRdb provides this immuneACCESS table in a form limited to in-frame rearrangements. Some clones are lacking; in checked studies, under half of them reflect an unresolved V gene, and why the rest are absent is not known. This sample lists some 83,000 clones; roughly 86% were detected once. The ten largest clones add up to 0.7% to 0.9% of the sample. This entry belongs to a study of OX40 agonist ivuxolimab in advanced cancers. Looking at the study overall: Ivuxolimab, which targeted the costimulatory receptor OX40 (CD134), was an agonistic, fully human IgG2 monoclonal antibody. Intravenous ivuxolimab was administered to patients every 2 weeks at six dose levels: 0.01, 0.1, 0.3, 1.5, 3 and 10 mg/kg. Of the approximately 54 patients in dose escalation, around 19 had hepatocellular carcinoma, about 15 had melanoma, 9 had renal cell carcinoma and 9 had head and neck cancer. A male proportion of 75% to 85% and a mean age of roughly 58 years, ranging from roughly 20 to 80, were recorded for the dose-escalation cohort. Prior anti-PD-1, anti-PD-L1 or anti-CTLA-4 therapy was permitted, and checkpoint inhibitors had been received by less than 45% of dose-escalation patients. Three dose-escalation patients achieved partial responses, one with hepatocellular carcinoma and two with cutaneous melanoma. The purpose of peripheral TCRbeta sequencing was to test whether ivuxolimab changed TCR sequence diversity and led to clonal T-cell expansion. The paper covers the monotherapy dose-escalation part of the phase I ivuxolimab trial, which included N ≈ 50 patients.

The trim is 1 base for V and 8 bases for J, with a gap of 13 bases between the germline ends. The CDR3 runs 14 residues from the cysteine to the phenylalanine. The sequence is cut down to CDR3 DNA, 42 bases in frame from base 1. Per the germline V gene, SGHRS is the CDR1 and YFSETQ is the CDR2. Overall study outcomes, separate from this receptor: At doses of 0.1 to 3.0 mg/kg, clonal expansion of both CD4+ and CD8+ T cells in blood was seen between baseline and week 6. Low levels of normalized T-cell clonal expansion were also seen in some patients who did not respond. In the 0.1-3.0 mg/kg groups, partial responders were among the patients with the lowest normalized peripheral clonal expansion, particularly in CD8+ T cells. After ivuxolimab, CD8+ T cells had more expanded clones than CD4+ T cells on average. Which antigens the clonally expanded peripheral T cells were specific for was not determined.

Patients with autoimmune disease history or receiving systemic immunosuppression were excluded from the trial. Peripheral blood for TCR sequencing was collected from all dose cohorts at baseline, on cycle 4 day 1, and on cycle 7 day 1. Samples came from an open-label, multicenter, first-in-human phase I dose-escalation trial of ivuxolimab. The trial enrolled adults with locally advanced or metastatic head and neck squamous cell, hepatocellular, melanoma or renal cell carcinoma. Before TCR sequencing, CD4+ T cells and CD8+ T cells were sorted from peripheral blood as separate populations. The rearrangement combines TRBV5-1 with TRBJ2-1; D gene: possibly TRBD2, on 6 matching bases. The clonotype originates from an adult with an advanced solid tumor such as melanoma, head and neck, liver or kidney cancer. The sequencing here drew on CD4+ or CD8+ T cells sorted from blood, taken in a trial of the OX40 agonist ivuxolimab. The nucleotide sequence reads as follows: TGCGCCAGCAGCTTGCGGGGGTCCGTCTATGAGCAGTTCTTC. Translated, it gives CASSLRGSVYEQFF.